The following is a T cell receptor beta chain sequence with its context. The data were taken from a study of shared clonotypes between healthy human individuals. V lost 4 bases to trimming and J lost 4 bases, with 18 bases between them. The CDR3 has 16 residues. Germline-derived CDR1 and CDR2 are SGHNT and YENEEA. Sorted-subset replicate PCR reactions were performed with approximately 190 ng DNA, corresponding to roughly 30,000 T cell genomes. Measured with immunoSEQ multiplex PCR; TCRdb has only the in-frame clones, and not every one. The table lists over 1.5 million clones, around 98% of them singletons.

The source is a man younger than 40 in good health. The sample comprised naive CD4+ T cells sorted from blood. Subset: CD45RA+ positively selected. The chain couples TRBV11-3 to TRBJ2-3, with D possibly being TRBD2 (6 bases). In DNA, the CDR3 is TGTGCCAGCAGCTCGGGGAGGAGTTCCGGGCCAGATACGCAGTATTTT. This sequence encodes CASSSGRSSGPDTQYF.